A selection of T cell receptor beta chains follows, all from one sample in a study of T-cell memory formation after mild COVID-19. One entry per CDR3 protein results from TCRdb running MiXCR on the 5' RACE reads. The sample yields 100,000 or so distinct CDR3 sequences, around 10% seen once. Sequences were obtained from PBMCs or a T cell subset sorted from them (not recorded which). These receptors were collected from a man younger than 30 who had mild COVID-19 (a few samples of this study predate the infection). Cell type and time point are not known. Both conserved end residues are part of each CDR3. The order of the fields is J gene, D gene, V gene, clone size, CDR3 DNA, CDR3 protein. The D gene is left open where the match is weak. Expanded clones get a size class; other rows say once, few or many, or leave the size out.

TRBJ2-7 | NA | TRBV2 | few | TGTGCCAGCAGTGAAGGAATCTACGAGCAGTACTTC | CASSEGIYEQYF
TRBJ2-2 | NA | TRBV11-2 | NA | TGTGCCAGCAGCTTTTTACAGGGAAGACATAACACCGGGGAGCTGTTTTTT | CASSFLQGRHNTGELFF
TRBJ1-3 | NA | TRBV4-1 | NA | TGCGCCAGCAGCCAAGGGGGCGTCACCATATATTTT | CASSQGGVTIYF
TRBJ1-2 | TRBD1 | TRBV15 | few | TGTGCCACCAGCAGCCCTACAGGGGGATGGGACTACACCTTC | CATSSPTGGWDYTF
TRBJ2-1 | TRBD2 | TRBV19 | NA | TGTGCCAGTAGAATAGCGGGGGCGTCCTACAATGAGCAGTTCTTC | CASRIAGASYNEQFF
TRBJ2-2 | NA | TRBV27 | NA | TGTGCCAGCAGTATGACACCTATAAGCGGGGAGCTGTTTTTT | CASSMTPISGELFF
TRBJ2-7 | TRBD2 | TRBV5-4 | few | TGTGCCAGCAGCCCTTTTAGCGGGGGGCCCTACGAGCAGTACTTC | CASSPFSGGPYEQYF
TRBJ2-4 | NA | TRBV29-1 | NA | TGCAGCGGGGTAAAAGGGAACATTCAGTACTTC | CSGVKGNIQYF
TRBJ1-1 | NA | TRBV27 | few | TGTGCCAGCAGTTTAACAGGGACCGTTGCTTCTGAAGCTTTCTTT | CASSLTGTVASEAFF
TRBJ2-1 | TRBD1 | TRBV4-3 | few | TGCGCCAGCAGCCCGCGGGACAGGGGATACAATGAGCAGTTCTTC | CASSPRDRGYNEQFF
TRBJ2-7 | NA | TRBV27 | NA | TGTGCCAGCAGTTTTCCAGGTTCCTACGAGCAGTACTTC | CASSFPGSYEQYF
TRBJ1-2 | NA | TRBV9 | few | TGTGCCAGCACCCCCAAGTTTGGCGGGGGCTATGGCTACACCTTC | CASTPKFGGGYGYTF
TRBJ2-2 | NA | TRBV12-3/TRBV12-4 | NA | TGTGCCAGCAGCATCCCCCGGCGGAACACCGGGGAGCTGTTTTTT | CASSIPRRNTGELFF
TRBJ2-3 | TRBD2 | TRBV7-2 | NA | TGTGCCAGCAGCTTAGTAGCGGGGAGAAGTGAGGATACGCAGTATTTT | CASSLVAGRSEDTQYF